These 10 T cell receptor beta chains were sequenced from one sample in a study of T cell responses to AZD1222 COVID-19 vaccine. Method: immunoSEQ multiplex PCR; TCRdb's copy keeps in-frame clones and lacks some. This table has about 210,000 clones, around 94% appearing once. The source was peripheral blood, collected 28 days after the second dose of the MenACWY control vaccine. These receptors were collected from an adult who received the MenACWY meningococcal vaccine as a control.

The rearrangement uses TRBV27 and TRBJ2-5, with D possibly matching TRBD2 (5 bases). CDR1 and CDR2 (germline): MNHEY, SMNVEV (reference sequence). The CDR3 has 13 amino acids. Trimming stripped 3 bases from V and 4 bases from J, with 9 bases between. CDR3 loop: CASSLMAGETQYF. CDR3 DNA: TGTGCCAGCAGTTTGATGGCGGGAGAGACCCAGTACTTC.

The CDR3 sequence: CASSQSQGAGGYTF. The CDR3, as DNA: TGTGCCAGCTCACAAAGCCAGGGGGCGGGAGGCTACACCTTC. V and J are TRBV18 and TRBJ1-2, with 8 bases that match TRBD1. CDR1 and CDR2 from the germline V gene are KGHSH and LQKENI. CDR3 length: 14 residues. Trimming at V came to 4 bases and at J to 8 bases, leaving 9 bases not matched to a gene. The entire variable domain, with the rest obtained from reference TRBV18 and TRBJ1-2, is as follows: NAGVMQNPRHLVRRRGQEARLRCSPMKGHSHVYWYRQLPEEGLKFMVYLQKENIIDESGMPKERFSAEFPKEGPSILRIQQVVRGDSAAYFCASSQSQGAGGYTFGSGTRLTVV.

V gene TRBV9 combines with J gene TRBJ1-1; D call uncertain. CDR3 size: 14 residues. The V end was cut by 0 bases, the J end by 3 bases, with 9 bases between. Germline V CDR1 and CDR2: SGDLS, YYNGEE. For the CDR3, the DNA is TGTGCCAGCAGCGTAGAACCGGGTTACACTGAAGCTTTCTTT. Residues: CASSVEPGYTEAFF. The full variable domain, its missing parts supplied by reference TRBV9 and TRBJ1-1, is DSGVTQTPKHLITATGQRVTLRCSPRSGDLSVYWYQQSLDQGLQFLIQYYNGEERAKGNILERFSAQQFPDLHSELNLSSLELGDSALYFCASSVEPGYTEAFFGQGTRLTVV.

This chain's CDR3 is CASSFRLDTIYF. DNA of the CDR3: TGTGCCAGCAGTTTCCGTCTGGACACCATATATTTT. The chain has TRBV28 and TRBJ1-3; D uncertain. The CDR3 contains 12 residues. Trimming took off 3 bases at V and 8 bases at J, with 8 bases between the two ends. The V gene's germline CDR1 is MDHEN and CDR2 SYDVKM. The complete variable domain, with remaining parts taken from reference TRBV28 and TRBJ1-3, reads DVKVTQSSRYLVKRTGEKVFLECVQDMDHENMFWYRQDPGLGLRLIYFSYDVKMKEKGDIPEGYSVSREKKERFSLILESASTNQTSMYLCASSFRLDTIYFGEGSWLTVV.

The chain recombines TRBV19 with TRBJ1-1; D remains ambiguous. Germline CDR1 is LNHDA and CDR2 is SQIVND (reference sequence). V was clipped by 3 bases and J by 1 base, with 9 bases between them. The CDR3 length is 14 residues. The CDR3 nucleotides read TGTGCCAGTAGTATTAACACCTGGAACACTGAAGCTTTCTTT. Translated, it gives CASSINTWNTEAFF.

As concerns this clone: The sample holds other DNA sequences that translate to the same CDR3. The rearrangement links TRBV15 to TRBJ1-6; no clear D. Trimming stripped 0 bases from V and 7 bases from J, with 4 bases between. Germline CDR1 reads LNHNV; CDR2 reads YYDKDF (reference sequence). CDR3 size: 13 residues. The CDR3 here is CATSRDRNSPLHF. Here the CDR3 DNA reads TGTGCCACCAGCAGAGACAGGAATTCACCCCTCCACTTT.

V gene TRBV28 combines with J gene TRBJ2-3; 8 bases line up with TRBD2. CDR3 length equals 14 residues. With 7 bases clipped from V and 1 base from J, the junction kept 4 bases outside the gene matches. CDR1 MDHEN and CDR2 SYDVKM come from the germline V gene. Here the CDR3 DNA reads TGTGCCAGCACCATAGCGGGACGCACAGATACGCAGTATTTT. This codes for CASTIAGRTDTQYF.

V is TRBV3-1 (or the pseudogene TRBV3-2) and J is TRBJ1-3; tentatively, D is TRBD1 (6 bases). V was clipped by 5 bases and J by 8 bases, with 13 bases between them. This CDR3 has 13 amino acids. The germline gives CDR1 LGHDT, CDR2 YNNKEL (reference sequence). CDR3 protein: CASSRLRGDTIYF. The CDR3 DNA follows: TGTGCCAGCAGCAGACTTAGGGGGGACACCATATATTTT.

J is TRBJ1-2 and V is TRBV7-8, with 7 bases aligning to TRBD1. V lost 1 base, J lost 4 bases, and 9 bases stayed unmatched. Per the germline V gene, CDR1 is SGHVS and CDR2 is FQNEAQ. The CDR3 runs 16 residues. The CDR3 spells CASSLDSGQASYGYTF. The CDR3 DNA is TGTGCCAGCAGCTTAGACTCCGGACAGGCCTCCTATGGCTACACCTTC. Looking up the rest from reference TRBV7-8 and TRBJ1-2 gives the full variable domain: GAGVSQSPRYKVAKRGQDVALRCDPISGHVSLFWYQQALGQGPEFLTYFQNEAQLDKSGLPSDRFFAERPEGSVSTLKIQRTQQEDSAVYLCASSLDSGQASYGYTFGSGTRLTVV.

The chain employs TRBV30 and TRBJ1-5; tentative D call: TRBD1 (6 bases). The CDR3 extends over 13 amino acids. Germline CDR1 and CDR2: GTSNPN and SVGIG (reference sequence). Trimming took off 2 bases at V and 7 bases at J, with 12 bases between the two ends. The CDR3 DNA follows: TGTGCCTGGAGTAAGGGGGGAGGACAGCCCCAGCATTTT. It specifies CAWSKGGGQPQHF.